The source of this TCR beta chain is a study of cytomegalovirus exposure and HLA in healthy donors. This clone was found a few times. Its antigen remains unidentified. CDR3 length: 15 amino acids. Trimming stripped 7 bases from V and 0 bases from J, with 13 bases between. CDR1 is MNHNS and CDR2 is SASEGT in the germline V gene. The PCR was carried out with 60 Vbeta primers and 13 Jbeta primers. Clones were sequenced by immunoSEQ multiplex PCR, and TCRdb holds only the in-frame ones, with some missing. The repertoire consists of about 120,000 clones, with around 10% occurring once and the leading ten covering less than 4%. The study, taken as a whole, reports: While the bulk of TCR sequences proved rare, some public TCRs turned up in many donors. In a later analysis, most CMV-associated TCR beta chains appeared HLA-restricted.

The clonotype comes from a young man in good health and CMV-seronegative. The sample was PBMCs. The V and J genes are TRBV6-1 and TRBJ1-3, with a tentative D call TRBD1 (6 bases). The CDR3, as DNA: TGTGCCAGCATGACGGGGGGCCTCTCTGGAAACACCATATATTTT. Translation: CASMTGGLSGNTIYF.